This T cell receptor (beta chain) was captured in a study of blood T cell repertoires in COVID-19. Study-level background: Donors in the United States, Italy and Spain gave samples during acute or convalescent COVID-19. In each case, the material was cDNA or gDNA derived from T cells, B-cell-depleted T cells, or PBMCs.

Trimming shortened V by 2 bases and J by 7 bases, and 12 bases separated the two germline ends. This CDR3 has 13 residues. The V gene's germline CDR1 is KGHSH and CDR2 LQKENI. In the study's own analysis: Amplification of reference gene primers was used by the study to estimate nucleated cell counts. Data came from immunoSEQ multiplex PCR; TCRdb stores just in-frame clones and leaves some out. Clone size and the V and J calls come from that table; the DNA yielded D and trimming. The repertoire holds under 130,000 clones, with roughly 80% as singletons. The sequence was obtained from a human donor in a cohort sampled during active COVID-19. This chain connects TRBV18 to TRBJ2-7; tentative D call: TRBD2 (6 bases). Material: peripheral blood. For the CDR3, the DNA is TGTGCCAGCTCACCAGTAGTAGCGGAAGAGCAGTACTTC. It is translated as CASSPVVAEEQYF.